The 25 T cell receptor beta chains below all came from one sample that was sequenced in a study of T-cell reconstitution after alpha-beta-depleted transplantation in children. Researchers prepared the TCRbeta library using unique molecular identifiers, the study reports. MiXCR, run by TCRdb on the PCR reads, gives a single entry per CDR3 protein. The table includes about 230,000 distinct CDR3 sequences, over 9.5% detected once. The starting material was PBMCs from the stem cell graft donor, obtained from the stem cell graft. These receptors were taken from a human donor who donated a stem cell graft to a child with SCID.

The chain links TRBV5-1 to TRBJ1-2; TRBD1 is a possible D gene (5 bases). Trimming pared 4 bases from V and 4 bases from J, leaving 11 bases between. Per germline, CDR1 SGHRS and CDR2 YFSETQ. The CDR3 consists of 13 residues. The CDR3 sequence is CASSTAGSYGYTF. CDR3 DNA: TGCGCCAGCAGCACCGCAGGGTCCTATGGCTACACCTTC.

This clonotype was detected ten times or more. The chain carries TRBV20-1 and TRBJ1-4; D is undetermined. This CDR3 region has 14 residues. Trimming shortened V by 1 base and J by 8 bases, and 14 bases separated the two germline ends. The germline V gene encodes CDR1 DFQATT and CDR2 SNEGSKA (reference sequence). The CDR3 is CSARALPGGEKLFF. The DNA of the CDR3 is TGCAGTGCTAGAGCCCTCCCGGGAGGAGAAAAACTGTTTTTT.

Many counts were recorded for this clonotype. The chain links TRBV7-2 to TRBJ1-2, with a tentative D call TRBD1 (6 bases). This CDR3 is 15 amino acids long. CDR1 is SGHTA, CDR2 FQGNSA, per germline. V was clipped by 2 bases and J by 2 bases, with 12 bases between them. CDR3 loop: CASSLLLDSNYGYTF. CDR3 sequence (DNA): TGTGCCAGCAGCTTACTGCTGGACAGCAACTATGGCTACACCTTC. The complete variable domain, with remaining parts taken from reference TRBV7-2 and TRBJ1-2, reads GAGVSQSPSNKVTEKGKDVELRCDPISGHTALYWYRQSLGQGLEFLIYFQGNSAPDKSGLPSDRFSAERTGGSVSTLTIQRTQQEDSAVYLCASSLLLDSNYGYTFGSGTRLTVV.

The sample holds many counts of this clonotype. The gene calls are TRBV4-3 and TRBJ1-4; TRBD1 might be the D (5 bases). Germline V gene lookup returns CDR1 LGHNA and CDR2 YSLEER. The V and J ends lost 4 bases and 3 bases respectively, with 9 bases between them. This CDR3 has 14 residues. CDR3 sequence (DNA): TGCGCCAGCAGCCCGACGGGGCCTAATGAAAAACTGTTTTTT. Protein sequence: CASSPTGPNEKLFF.

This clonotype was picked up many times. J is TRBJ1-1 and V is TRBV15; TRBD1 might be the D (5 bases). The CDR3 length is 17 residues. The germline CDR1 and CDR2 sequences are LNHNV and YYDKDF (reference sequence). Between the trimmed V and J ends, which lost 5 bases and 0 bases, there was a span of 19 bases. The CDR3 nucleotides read TGTGCCACCAGCGGGGACCTTAGGGAGCCTGTGAACACTGAAGCTTTCTTT. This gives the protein CATSGDLREPVNTEAFF.

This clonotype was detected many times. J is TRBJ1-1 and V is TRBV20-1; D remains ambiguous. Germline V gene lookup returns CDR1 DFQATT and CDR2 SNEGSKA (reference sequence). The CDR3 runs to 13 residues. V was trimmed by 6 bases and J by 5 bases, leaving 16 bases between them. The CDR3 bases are TGCAGTGCCCAGAGGGATGTGGAGACTGAAGCTTTCTTT. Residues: CSAQRDVETEAFF.

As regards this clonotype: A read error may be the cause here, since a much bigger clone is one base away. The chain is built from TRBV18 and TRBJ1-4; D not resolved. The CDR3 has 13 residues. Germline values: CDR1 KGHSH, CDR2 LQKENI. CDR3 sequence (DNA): TGTGCCAGCTCACCACCGTCAGTTGAAAAACTGTATTTT. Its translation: CASSPPSVEKLYF.

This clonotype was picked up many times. The CDR3 sequence is CAISEIAGLGTDTQYF. DNA of the CDR3: TGTGCCATCAGTGAGATAGCAGGGTTGGGCACAGATACGCAGTATTTT. The rearrangement links TRBV10-3 to TRBJ2-3; a weak D match, TRBD1 (5 bases). V dropped 2 bases and J dropped 1 base, with 13 bases sitting between them. The CDR3 sequence is 16 residues long. The germline V gene encodes CDR1 ENHRY and CDR2 SYGVKD.

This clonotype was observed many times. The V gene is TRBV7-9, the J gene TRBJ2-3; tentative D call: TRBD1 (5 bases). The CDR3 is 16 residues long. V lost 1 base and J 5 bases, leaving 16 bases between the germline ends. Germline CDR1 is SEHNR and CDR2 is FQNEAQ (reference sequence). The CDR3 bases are TGTGCCAGCAGCTTAGGCCAGGGAAGTCACATAGATACGCAGTATTTT. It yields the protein CASSLGQGSHIDTQYF. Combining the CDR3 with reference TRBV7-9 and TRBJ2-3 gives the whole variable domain DTGVSQNPRHKITKRGQNVTFRCDPISEHNRLYWYRQTLGQGPEFLTYFQNEAQLEKSRLLSDRFSAERPKGSFSTLEIQRTEQGDSAMYLCASSLGQGSHIDTQYFGPGTRLTVL.

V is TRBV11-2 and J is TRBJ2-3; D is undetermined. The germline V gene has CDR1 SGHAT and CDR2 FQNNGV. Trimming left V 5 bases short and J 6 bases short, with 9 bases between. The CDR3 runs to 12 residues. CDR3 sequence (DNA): TGTGCCAGCAGCCACCAATCGGATACGCAGTATTTT. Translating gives CASSHQSDTQYF.

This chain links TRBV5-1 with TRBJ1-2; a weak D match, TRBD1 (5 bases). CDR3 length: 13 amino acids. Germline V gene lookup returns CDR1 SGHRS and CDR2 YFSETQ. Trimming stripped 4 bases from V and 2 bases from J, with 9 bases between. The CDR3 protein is CASSTDRNYGYTF. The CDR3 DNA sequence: TGCGCCAGCAGCACAGACAGAAACTATGGCTACACCTTC.

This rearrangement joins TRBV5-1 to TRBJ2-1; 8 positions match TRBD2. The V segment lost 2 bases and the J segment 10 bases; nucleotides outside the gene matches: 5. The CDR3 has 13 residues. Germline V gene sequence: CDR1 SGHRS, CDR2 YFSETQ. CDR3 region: CASSLEAGGEQFF. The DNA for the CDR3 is TGCGCCAGCAGCTTAGAGGCGGGGGGCGAGCAGTTCTTC.

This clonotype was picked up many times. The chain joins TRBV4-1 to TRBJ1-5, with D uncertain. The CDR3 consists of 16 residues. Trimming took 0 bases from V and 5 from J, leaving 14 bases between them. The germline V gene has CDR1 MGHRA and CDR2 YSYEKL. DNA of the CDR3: TGCGCCAGCAGCCAAGATCTTCCGGGTCCCGATCAGCCCCAGCATTTT. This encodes CASSQDLPGPDQPQHF.

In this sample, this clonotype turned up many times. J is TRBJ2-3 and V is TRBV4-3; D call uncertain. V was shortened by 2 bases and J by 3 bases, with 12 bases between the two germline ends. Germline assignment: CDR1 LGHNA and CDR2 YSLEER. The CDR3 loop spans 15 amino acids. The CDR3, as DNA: TGCGCCAGCAGCCAATCCGCCATGGGGACAGATACGCAGTATTTT. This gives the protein CASSQSAMGTDTQYF.

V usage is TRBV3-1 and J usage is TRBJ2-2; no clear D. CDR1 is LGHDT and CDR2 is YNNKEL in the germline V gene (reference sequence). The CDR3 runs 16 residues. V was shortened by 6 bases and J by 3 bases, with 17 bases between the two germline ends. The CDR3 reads CASSSEPWTHTGELFF. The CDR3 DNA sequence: TGTGCCAGCAGTTCAGAACCTTGGACGCACACCGGGGAGCTGTTTTTT.

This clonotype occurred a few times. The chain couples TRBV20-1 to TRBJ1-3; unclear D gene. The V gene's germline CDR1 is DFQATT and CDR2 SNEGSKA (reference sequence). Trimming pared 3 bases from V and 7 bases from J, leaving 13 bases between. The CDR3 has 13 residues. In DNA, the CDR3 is TGCAGTGCTAGTCCTCCTGATCGGAACACCATATATTTT. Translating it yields CSASPPDRNTIYF.

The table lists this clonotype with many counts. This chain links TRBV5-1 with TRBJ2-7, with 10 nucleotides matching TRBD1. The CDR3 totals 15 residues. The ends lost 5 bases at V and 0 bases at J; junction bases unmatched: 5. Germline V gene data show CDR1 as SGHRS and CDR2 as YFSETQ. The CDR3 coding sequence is TGCGCCAGCAGACGGACAGGGGGAACCTCCTACGAGCAGTACTTC. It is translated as CASRRTGGTSYEQYF.

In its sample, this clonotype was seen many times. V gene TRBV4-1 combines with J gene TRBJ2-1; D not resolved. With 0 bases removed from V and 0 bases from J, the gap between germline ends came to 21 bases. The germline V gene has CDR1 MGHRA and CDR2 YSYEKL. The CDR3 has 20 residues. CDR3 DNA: TGCGCCAGCAGCCAAGATGCCGGTGATGCAGCGCCGAGCTCCTACAATGAGCAGTTCTTC. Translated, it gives CASSQDAGDAAPSSYNEQFF.

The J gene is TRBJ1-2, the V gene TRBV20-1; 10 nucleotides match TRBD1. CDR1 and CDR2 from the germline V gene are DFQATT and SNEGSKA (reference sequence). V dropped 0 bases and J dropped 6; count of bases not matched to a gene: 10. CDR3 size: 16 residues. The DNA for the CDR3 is TGCAGTGCTAGAGATAGACAGGGGGCGATACAGGATGGCTACACCTTC. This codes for CSARDRQGAIQDGYTF.

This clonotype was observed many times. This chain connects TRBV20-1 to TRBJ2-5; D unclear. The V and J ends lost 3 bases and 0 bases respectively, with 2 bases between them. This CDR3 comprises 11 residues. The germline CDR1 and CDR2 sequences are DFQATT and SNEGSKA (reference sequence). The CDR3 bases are TGCAGTGCTAGTCACCAAGAGACCCAGTACTTC. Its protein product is CSASHQETQYF.

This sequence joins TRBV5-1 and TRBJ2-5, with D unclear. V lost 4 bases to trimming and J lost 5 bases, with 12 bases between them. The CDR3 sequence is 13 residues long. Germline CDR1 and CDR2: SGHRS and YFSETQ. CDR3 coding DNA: TGCGCCAGCAGCAAAGGAACCGCGGAGACCCAGTACTTC. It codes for CASSKGTAETQYF.

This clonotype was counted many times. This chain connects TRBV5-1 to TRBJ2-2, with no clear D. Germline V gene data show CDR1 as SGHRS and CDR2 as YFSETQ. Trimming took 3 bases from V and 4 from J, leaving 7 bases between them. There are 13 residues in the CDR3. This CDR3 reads CASSSLPTGELFF. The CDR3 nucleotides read TGCGCCAGCAGCTCCCTACCCACCGGGGAGCTGTTTTTT.

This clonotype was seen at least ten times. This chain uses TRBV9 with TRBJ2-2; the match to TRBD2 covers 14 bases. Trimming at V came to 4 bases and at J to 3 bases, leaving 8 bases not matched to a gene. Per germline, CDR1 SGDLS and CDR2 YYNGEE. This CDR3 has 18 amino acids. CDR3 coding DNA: TGTGCCAGCAGCTCGGGACTAGCGGGGGTAGGGGACACCGGGGAGCTGTTTTTT. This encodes CASSSGLAGVGDTGELFF.

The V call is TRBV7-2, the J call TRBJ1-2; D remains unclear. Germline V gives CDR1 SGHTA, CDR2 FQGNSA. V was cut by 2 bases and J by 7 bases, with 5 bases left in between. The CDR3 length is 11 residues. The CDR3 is CASSLRGGYTF. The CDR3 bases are TGTGCCAGCAGCTTAAGAGGTGGCTACACCTTC.

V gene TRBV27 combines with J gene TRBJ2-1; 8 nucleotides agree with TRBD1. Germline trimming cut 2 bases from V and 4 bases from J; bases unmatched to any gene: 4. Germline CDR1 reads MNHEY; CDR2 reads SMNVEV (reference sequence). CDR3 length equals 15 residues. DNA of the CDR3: TGTGCCAGCAGTTTAGCACAGGGGGAGTACAATGAGCAGTTCTTC. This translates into CASSLAQGEYNEQFF.